This T cell receptor beta chain emerged from a study of T-cell memory formation after mild COVID-19. Comments on this clonotype: Its antigen is not identified.

Barcoded TCR alpha and TCR beta cDNA libraries with UMIs came from 5'RACE using constant-segment primers. TCRdb re-derived calls from the 5' RACE reads in MiXCR, one entry per CDR3 protein. This sample has hundreds of thousands of distinct CDR3 sequences; about a fifth occur once, and the top ten carry approximately 8.4%. Study outcomes and limitations: Contracting clones, day 15 to 85, had balanced CD4/CD8, and later expanders favored CD4+. CD4+ clones that contracted lay mainly in CM and EM; CD8+ ones lay in EMRA. Researchers found some responding clones in pre-infection memory, a sign that cross-reactive memory joined.

Sequencing used PBMCs or a T cell subset sorted from them (not recorded which). This sequence originates from an adult woman who had mild COVID-19 (a few samples of this study predate the infection). Cell type and time point are not known.

For the CDR3, the DNA is TGTGCCAGCAGTCCGAGGTTCAACTCCCTTAACACTGAAGCTTTCTTT. This codes for CASSPRFNSLNTEAFF. This chain uses TRBV27 with TRBJ1-1; D not certain. From germline, CDR1 is MNHEY and CDR2 SMNVEV (reference sequence). CDR3 size: 16 residues. Between the trimmed V and J ends, which lost 5 bases and 2 bases, there was a span of 18 bases.